This is a list of T cell receptor beta chains from one sample in a study of cytomegalovirus exposure and HLA in healthy donors. TCRdb's copy holds only in-frame clones and misses some; the assay was immunoSEQ multiplex PCR. This repertoire shows about 95,000 clones, nearly 70% found once; its top ten account for more than 12%. Sequenced input: PBMCs. The receptors derive from a woman aged 50 to 60 in good health and CMV-seropositive. CDR3s include the opening cysteine and the closing phenylalanine or tryptophan. D genes are given only for firm matches. Size is omitted from some rows. Given values are once, few, many or a class for expanded clones.

>TRBJ2-7|-|TRBV15|TRBD2
CATSDGLAGRGNEQYF
TGTGCCACCAGCGACGGACTAGCGGGGCGGGGCAACGAGCAGTACTTC
>TRBJ2-7|-|TRBV4-2|TRBD2
CASSQPRLAGTSYEQYF
TGTGCCAGCAGCCAACCCAGACTAGCGGGAACCTCCTACGAGCAGTACTTC
>TRBJ1-1|-|TRBV2|TRBD1
CASSLAPGGVTEAFF
TGTGCCAGCAGTCTCGCCCCAGGGGGCGTCACTGAAGCTTTCTTT
>TRBJ1-4|-|TRBV6-5|-
CASSYQPQANEKLFF
TGTGCCAGCAGTTACCAGCCACAGGCAAATGAAAAACTGTTTTTT
>TRBJ1-5|-|TRBV28|-
CASSPRSGSQPQHF
TGTGCCAGCAGCCCACGGTCCGGGTCTCAGCCCCAGCATTTT
>TRBJ2-7|-|TRBV5-4|-
CASTSTPGLRNYEQYF
TGTGCCAGCACCTCAACCCCCGGACTCCGCAATTACGAGCAGTACTTC
>TRBJ2-5|-|TRBV27|-
CASSLYPRQETQYF
TGTGCCAGCAGTTTATACCCCCGGCAAGAGACCCAGTACTTC
>TRBJ1-5|-|TRBV28|-
CASSLNNPTQPQHF
TGTGCCAGCAGTTTAAACAATCCCACTCAGCCCCAGCATTTT
>TRBJ2-5|-|TRBV7-7|TRBD1
CASSSTGALGETQYF
TGTGCCAGCAGCTCTACAGGGGCTCTAGGGGAGACCCAGTACTTC
>TRBJ2-7|few|TRBV6-1|-
CASSEPFWGQSDEQYF
TGTGCCAGCAGTGAACCCTTTTGGGGCCAGAGCGACGAGCAGTACTTC
>TRBJ2-7|-|TRBV7-6|TRBD1
CASSLAGTGGYEQYF
TGTGCCAGCAGCTTAGCCGGGACAGGGGGCTACGAGCAGTACTTC
>TRBJ2-5|once|TRBV11-1|TRBD2
CASSLVGGRAAETQYF
TGTGCCAGCAGCTTAGTCGGCGGGAGGGCCGCAGAGACCCAGTACTTC
>TRBJ2-6|-|TRBV28|-
CASSTPGAGANVLTF
TGTGCCAGCAGTACCCCGGGGGCTGGGGCCAACGTCCTGACTTTC
>TRBJ2-2|-|TRBV28|-
CASSLELNPALDTGELFF
TGTGCCAGCAGTCTCGAACTTAACCCTGCATTAGACACCGGGGAGCTGTTTTTT
>TRBJ1-1|-|TRBV5-4|TRBD1
CASSWGQGAPNTEAFF
TGTGCCAGCAGCTGGGGACAGGGGGCCCCGAACACTGAAGCTTTCTTT
>TRBJ1-2|-|TRBV6-1|-
CASSLYGYTF
TGTGCCAGCAGCCTCTATGGCTACACCTTC
>TRBJ2-7|-|TRBV9|-
CASSFRDMSYEQYF
TGTGCCAGCAGCTTCCGGGACATGTCCTACGAGCAGTACTTC
>TRBJ2-1|-|TRBV28|-
CASSQAPTYNEQFF
TGTGCCAGCAGCCAGGCACCCACCTACAATGAGCAGTTCTTC
>TRBJ1-2|few|TRBV19|-
CASSIDGQRYGYTF
TGTGCCAGTAGTATAGACGGTCAGCGCTATGGCTACACCTTC
>TRBJ2-3|-|TRBV5-4|-
CASSLGLATDTQYF
TGTGCCAGCAGCTTGGGGCTAGCTACAGATACGCAGTATTTT
>TRBJ2-1|-|TRBV9|TRBD2
CASSEGLAVDEQFF
TGTGCCAGCAGCGAGGGACTAGCGGTCGATGAGCAGTTCTTC
>TRBJ2-3|-|TRBV5-4|TRBD2
CASSPLAGGPGDTQYF
TGTGCCAGCAGCCCGTTAGCGGGAGGGCCAGGAGATACGCAGTATTTT
>TRBJ2-6|few|TRBV28|TRBD1
CASRSGTGVSGANVLTF
TGTGCCAGCAGGTCCGGGACAGGCGTCTCTGGGGCCAACGTCCTGACTTTC